Listed here are 9 T cell receptor beta chains from one sample, sequenced in a study of Graves' ophthalmopathy and Graves' hyperthyroidism (dated by TCRdb to the late 2010s). The reads were generated on an Illumina HiSeq 2000. TCR beta CDR3 regions were amplified from RNA transcripts for repertoire sequencing. The first round of RT-PCR was done with HTBI primers and the Qiagen OneStep RT-PCR kit, and was followed by a second round of multiplex PCR, then size selection and purification. In TCRdb, the public reads were trimmed at Q25 with fastp and aligned with MiXCR, with productive beta chains retained. Identical CDR3 protein sequences are pooled into one entry, listed with their most common genes and DNA. This sample has 1 million to 1.3 million distinct CDR3 sequences in its table, and 35% to 40% of those were observed once. The top ten clones comprise around 10% of the sample. Source material: peripheral blood or thyroid tissue (not recorded which). The receptors were gathered from an adult man with Graves' hyperthyroidism.

This clonotype showed up many times. A junction end diverges from the germline sequence, so it may reflect a read error. The chain couples TRBV4-1 to TRBJ2-7; 7 nucleotides line up with TRBD2. Germline V gives CDR1 MGHRA, CDR2 YSYEKL. This CDR3 region has 14 residues. This CDR3 is CASSHETSSDEQYF. The CDR3 nucleotides are TGCGCCAGCAGCCATGAGACTAGCTCCGACGAGCAGTACTTC.

CDR3: CAIRSQGGGTEQYF. The CDR3 region has the DNA TGTGCCATCCGCTCACAAGGCGGTGGGACCGAGCAGTACTTC. The chain carries TRBV10-3 and TRBJ2-7, with D perhaps given as TRBD1 or TRBD2 (5 bases each). Germline V lookup: CDR1 ENHRY, CDR2 SYGVKD. The V end was cut by 8 bases, the J end by 6 bases, with 20 bases between. The CDR3 spans 14 residues.

This clonotype was seen many times. The chain joins TRBV5-1 to TRBJ1-2, with TRBD1 matching 9 bases. J lost 0 bases, V lost 2 bases, and 5 bases had no gene match. Germline values: CDR1 SGHRS, CDR2 YFSETQ. CDR3 length equals 16 residues. For the CDR3, the DNA is TGCGCCAGCAGCTTCCAATGGGACAGGGCTAACTATGGCTACACCTTC. Translated, it gives CASSFQWDRANYGYTF.

This clonotype was observed a handful of times. Since the CDR3 does not end with the conserved phenylalanine or tryptophan, this likely comes from a read error. The chain couples TRBV10-3 to TRBJ1-6; 8 positions match TRBD1. CDR3 length: 11 amino acids. The germline gives CDR1 ENHRY, CDR2 SYGVKD. V trimming: 6 bases; J trimming: 14 bases; junction bases outside the gene matches: 3. CDR3 in amino acids: CAIRLGQALHS. The DNA of the CDR3 is TGTGCCATCAGATTGGGACAGGCCCTCCACTCT.

There are many counts of this clonotype. The CDR3 is CASSAAWFNQPQHF. The CDR3 bases are TGTGCCAGCAGTGCCGCCTGGTTCAATCAGCCCCAGCATTTT. The J gene is TRBJ1-5, the V gene TRBV25-1; no firm D call. The V and J ends lost 4 bases and 3 bases respectively, with 10 bases between them. Germline V gives CDR1 MGHDK, CDR2 SYGVNS. The CDR3 length is 14 residues.

The chain uses TRBV25-1 and TRBJ2-3; possible D gene TRBD1, 6 bases. The CDR3 loop spans 14 amino acids. The ends were cut back, 11 bases at V and 7 bases at J, with 22 bases in the middle. CDR1 and CDR2 from the germline V gene are MGHDK and SYGVNS. The CDR3 loop is CAWSRDTRTNTQYF. The CDR3 DNA reads TGTGCCTGGTCCCGGGACACCAGGACGAATACGCAGTATTTT.

This clonotype was observed many times. The rearrangement joins TRBV10-3 to TRBJ1-5, with D unresolved. CDR1 and CDR2 from the germline V gene are ENHRY and SYGVKD. This CDR3 is built from 12 residues. V shed 4 bases and J shed 8 bases, with 9 bases lying between them. The CDR3 reads CAISVRGEPQHF. CDR3 DNA sequence: TGTGCCATCAGTGTCCGAGGAGAGCCCCAGCATTTT.

The chain employs TRBV20-1 and TRBJ2-7, with 7 bases lining up with TRBD2. The CDR3 consists of 14 residues. The ends lost 1 base at V and 3 bases at J; junction bases unmatched: 6. The V gene's germline CDR1 is DFQATT and CDR2 SNEGSKA (reference sequence). CDR3 coding DNA: TGCAGTGCTAGAGGCCCTAGCGGTAACTACGAGCAGTACTTC. Translating it yields CSARGPSGNYEQYF.

The gene calls are TRBV28 and TRBJ2-7; TRBD1 matches 8 bases. The CDR3 contains 17 residues. The V gene's germline CDR1 is MDHEN and CDR2 SYDVKM. V dropped 5 bases and J dropped 2; count of bases not matched to a gene: 14. The DNA of the CDR3 is TGTGCCAGCAGTACGACCGACCTGGGACAGGCAACCTACGAGCAGTACTTC. Amino acid sequence: CASSTTDLGQATYEQYF.